The clone carrying this T cell receptor beta chain was counted only a few times. Amplification of TCR beta used genomic DNA extracted from peripheral blood. This record comes from a study of T cell repertoires in aging, cancer and after chemotherapy. Rearranged V-D-J TRB sequences were amplified with a mixed TRB-A/B primer pool. TCRdb reanalysed the multiplex PCR reads using MiXCR and keeps one entry per CDR3 protein. Here the sample spans 7,000 or so distinct CDR3 sequences, 25% to 35% being singletons. This CDR3 region has 15 residues. Trimming took 2 bases from V and 11 from J; bases not matched to a gene: 13.

The receptor was derived from a human donor with a blood cancer. The donor label of this sample is uncertain. J is TRBJ2-3 and V is TRBV12-3 or TRBV12-4; 7 nucleotides agree with TRBD1. Sequenced material: blood. CDR3 loop: CASSLRQPGQTKQYF. The CDR3 DNA sequence: TGTGCCAGCAGTTTACGGCAACCGGGACAGACAAAGCAGTATTTT.